The 10 T cell receptor beta chains listed next were all sequenced from one sample in a study of blood T cells in healthy people across ages. Using a J-beta primer mix together with a sample-barcoded 5' primer, a second PCR was run for about 7 to 12 cycles. Using its own MiXCR run on the 5' RACE reads, TCRdb lists one record per CDR3 protein. The profile covers roughly 930,000 distinct CDR3 sequences, with around 48% appearing a single time and roughly 12% taken by the ten largest. The specimen was blood. The receptors shown here come from a man aged 30-40 years in good health.

A few counts support this clonotype. The chain uses TRBV6-2 or TRBV6-3 and TRBJ1-4, with D uncertain. CDR1 is MNHEY, CDR2 SVGEGT, per germline. This CDR3 region has 14 residues. V was pared by 7 bases and J by 7 bases, with 16 bases between. CDR3 region: CASNRGWVVEKLFF. CDR3 coding DNA: TGTGCCAGCAACCGGGGATGGGTAGTTGAAAAACTGTTTTTT.

V usage is TRBV30 and J usage is TRBJ2-2; D gene unclear. The V gene lost 2 bases and the J gene lost 4 bases, with 8 bases spanning the gap. There are 13 residues in the CDR3. Germline CDR1 GTSNPN, CDR2 SVGIG (reference sequence). The CDR3 bases are TGTGCCTGGAGTCCCCTGGGCACCGGGGAGCTGTTTTTT. Protein: CAWSPLGTGELFF. The variable domain in full, with the rest retrieved from reference TRBV30 and TRBJ2-2, is SQTIHQWPATLVQPVGSPLSLECTVEGTSNPNLYWYRQAAGRGLQLLFYSVGIGQISSEVPQNLSASRPQDRQFILSSKKLLLSDSGFYLCAWSPLGTGELFFGEGSRLTVL.

The chain has TRBV7-9 and TRBJ1-5, with 7 positions matching TRBD1. With 4 bases clipped from V and 0 bases from J, the junction kept 9 bases outside the gene matches. Germline V gene lookup returns CDR1 SEHNR and CDR2 FQNEAQ (reference sequence). CDR3 length: 17 residues. The CDR3 sequence is CASSWSGGQNSNQPQHF. Here the CDR3 DNA reads TGTGCCAGCAGCTGGTCAGGGGGACAGAATAGCAATCAGCCCCAGCATTTT.

This clonotype has more than one count but fewer than ten. The V and J genes are TRBV19 and TRBJ2-7; D uncertain. Germline V gene lookup returns CDR1 LNHDA and CDR2 SQIVND (reference sequence). The CDR3 runs 13 residues. Trimming left V 3 bases short and J 2 bases short, with 8 bases between. CDR3: CASSITETYEQYF. The DNA for the CDR3 is TGTGCCAGTAGTATTACTGAAACCTACGAGCAGTACTTC.

The table lists this clonotype with a few counts. CDR3 coding DNA: TGTGCCAGCAGTGAGACCAACCAGAGGGAGCAGTTCTTC. Residues: CASSETNQREQFF. V is TRBV6-1 and J is TRBJ2-1; D ambiguous. The V and J ends lost 3 bases and 10 bases respectively, with 13 bases between them. CDR3 size: 13 residues. Germline lookup yields CDR1 MNHNS and CDR2 SASEGT.

This clonotype has a handful of counts. The chain uses TRBV6-5 and TRBJ2-3; D gene unclear. Germline CDR1 reads MNHEY; CDR2 reads SVGAGI. Trimming took off 2 bases at V and 0 bases at J, with 12 bases between the two ends. This CDR3 has 16 residues. CDR3 region: CASSYDVAASTDTQYF. Here the CDR3 DNA reads TGTGCCAGCAGTTACGACGTTGCCGCTAGCACAGATACGCAGTATTTT.

The chain is built from TRBV30 and TRBJ2-5; D ambiguous. V was trimmed by 2 bases and J by 11 bases, leaving 12 bases between them. CDR3 length: 11 amino acids. Germline V CDR1 and CDR2: GTSNPN, SVGIG (reference sequence). The CDR3 is CAWSFLGEQYF. CDR3 in DNA: TGTGCCTGGAGTTTCTTGGGTGAGCAGTACTTC.

This clonotype was counted a single time. The chain joins TRBV3-1 to TRBJ2-4, with a tentative D call TRBD2 (7 bases). The CDR3 has 16 amino acids. Trimming cost V 3 bases and J 3 bases, with 15 bases left between them. CDR1 and CDR2 from the germline V gene are LGHDT and YNNKEL (reference sequence). The CDR3 sequence: CASSQEGGGGKNIQYF. The CDR3 nucleotides read TGTGCCAGCAGCCAGGAAGGGGGGGGAGGCAAAAACATTCAGTACTTC.

The gene calls are TRBV20-1 and TRBJ2-4, with 8 nucleotides matching TRBD1. With V trimmed by 1 base and J by 4 bases, 6 bases remained unmatched. The CDR3 totals 15 residues. The V gene's germline CDR1 is DFQATT and CDR2 SNEGSKA (reference sequence). For the CDR3, the DNA is TGCAGTGCTAGAGTCCCAGGGGGCAGGAAAAACATTCAGTACTTC. Its protein is CSARVPGGRKNIQYF.

Concerning this clonotype: One end of the junction fails to match germline, which may point to a read error. The CDR3 DNA is TGTGCCAGCAGTGACTCTAGCGGGGAGACCCAGTACTTC. It yields the protein CASSDSSGETQYF. The chain has TRBV6-6 and TRBJ2-7; TRBD2 aligns across 8 bases. The J call is in doubt because the DNA end fits TRBJ2-5 better. The CDR3 is made up of 13 amino acids. The germline V gene encodes CDR1 MNHNY and CDR2 SVGAGI (reference sequence).